These T cell receptor beta chains were read from a single sample in a study of CD8 T cells in Susac syndrome. A single record per CDR3 protein comes from TCRdb applying MiXCR to the immunoSEQ multiplex PCR reads. The sample includes over 150,000 distinct CDR3 sequences, around 94% of them seen just once. Sequencing used CD4+ T cells from PBMCs. The receptors derive from a human donor with Susac syndrome. The CDR3 runs from the conserved cysteine through the conserved F or W. Fields, in order: V gene, J gene, D gene, clone size, CDR3 protein, CDR3 DNA. A D gene is named only where the DNA matches it firmly. Some rows mark clone size as missing; the rest say once, few, many or name a class of expanded clone.

TRBV6-6	TRBJ2-7	-	-	CASSYPTGPTYEQYF	TGTGCCAGCAGTTACCCGACAGGACCCACCTACGAGCAGTACTTC
TRBV28	TRBJ1-2	-	once	CASSLPGTYGYTF	TGTGCCAGCAGTTTACCAGGAACCTATGGCTACACCTTC
TRBV4-2	TRBJ2-7	TRBD2	-	CASSQSTSGTSSYEQYF	TGTGCCAGCAGCCAATCGACTAGCGGGACGAGCTCCTACGAGCAGTACTTC
TRBV9	TRBJ2-1	-	-	CASSLGTSLYNEQFF	TGTGCCAGCAGCCTTGGGACCTCCCTCTACAATGAGCAGTTCTTC
TRBV28	TRBJ1-1	-	-	CASSRGPEAFF	TGTGCCAGCAGCCGCGGTCCTGAAGCTTTCTTT
TRBV5-1	TRBJ2-7	TRBD2	-	CASSLGGGPYEQYF	TGCGCCAGCAGCTTGGGCGGGGGACCCTACGAGCAGTACTTC
TRBV2	TRBJ2-3	-	-	CASSVLLGADTQYF	TGTGCCAGCAGTGTCCTCCTAGGCGCAGATACGCAGTATTTT
TRBV5-4	TRBJ2-7	TRBD2	-	CASSPGISGSPYEQYF	TGTGCCAGCAGTCCCGGTATTAGCGGGAGTCCCTACGAGCAGTACTTC
TRBV28	TRBJ1-5	-	few	CASSHRREANQPQHF	TGTGCCAGCAGTCACCGCAGGGAGGCCAATCAGCCCCAGCATTTT
TRBV20-1	TRBJ1-2	-	-	CSARPQESGYGYTF	TGCAGTGCTAGACCACAGGAGTCTGGCTATGGCTACACCTTC
TRBV30	TRBJ2-5	-	-	CAWSVEWPGEETQYF	TGTGCCTGGAGTGTAGAGTGGCCGGGGGAAGAGACCCAGTACTTC
TRBV4-2	TRBJ1-6	-	-	CASSQDRTGTSPLHF	TGTGCCAGCAGCCAAGACCGAACAGGGACTTCACCCCTCCACTTT
TRBV27	TRBJ2-1	TRBD2	-	CASSFSASGYNEQFF	TGTGCCAGCAGTTTTTCGGCTAGCGGGTACAATGAGCAGTTCTTC
TRBV19	TRBJ2-1	TRBD2	-	CASSRTSGSYNEQFF	TGTGCCAGTTCGCGGACTAGCGGGAGTTACAATGAGCAGTTCTTC